The text below deals with one T cell receptor (beta chain). The target antigen is unknown. The data were obtained in a study of blood T cells in healthy people across ages. Study-level points and caveats: Investigators treated diversity estimates from one million T cells as underestimates.

This CDR3 is built from 18 residues. V was cut by 2 bases and J by 5 bases, with 27 bases left in between. CDR1 is DFQATT, CDR2 SNEGSKA, per germline (reference sequence). For the second PCR, which ran for about 7 to 12 cycles, a sample-barcoded 5' primer and a J-beta primer mix were used. One entry per CDR3 protein, called by TCRdb with MiXCR from the 5' RACE reads. Among 850,000 or so distinct CDR3 sequences, 25% to 35% were seen once, and the ten largest hold 17%. Isolating PBMCs gave at least 6.5 million of these cells per sample. Extraction of total RNA produced a minimum of 5.5 micrograms from each sample.

The sequence was obtained from a woman of 80 years or more in good health. The specimen was blood. V gene TRBV20-1 combines with J gene TRBJ1-2; the D is unclear. The CDR3 here is CSARNFGYSAASGYGYTF. Here the CDR3 DNA reads TGCAGTGCTAGAAATTTTGGGTACTCGGCAGCCTCCGGATATGGCTACACCTTC.